The TCR beta chain under discussion was sequenced for a study of T cell changes during pregnancy in multiple sclerosis. The CDR3 consists of 16 residues. Looked up from germline, CDR1 is LGHNA and CDR2 is YSLEER. V was clipped by 3 bases and J by 6 bases; unmatched bases: 11. TCRdb's table, derived via immunoSEQ multiplex PCR, lists solely in-frame clones and lacks some. The table shows around 61,000 clones, with 80% to 90% occurring only once. The clonotype originates from a female donor in good health, enrolled as a control in a pregnancy study. The chain is built from TRBV4-3 and TRBJ2-5; TRBD2 agrees at 9 bases. The sample consisted of peripheral blood, taken in the first trimester of pregnancy. The CDR3 loop reads CASSQWARTSEQTQYF. The CDR3 region has the DNA TGCGCCAGCAGCCAGTGGGCCCGGACTAGCGAACAGACCCAGTACTTC.